This T cell receptor (beta chain) comes out of a study of metastatic and nonmetastatic thyroid tumors. Turning to the study itself: It was across blood and tumor or nodule tissue from malignant and benign thyroid patients that repertoires were compared.

Germline V gene lookup returns CDR1 SGHVS and CDR2 FQNEAQ. This CDR3 has 15 residues. Trimming left V 4 bases short and J 3 bases short, with 15 bases between. Not a single patient had been given any form of treatment at any point before undergoing thyroid surgery. General study results and limits: Patients with malignant thyroid tumors reportedly had significantly higher TCR beta diversity than those with benign nodules, in blood and tumor.

This clone was observed a few times. Its cognate antigen is unknown. Source study methods: A classifier for distant metastasis in papillary thyroid cancer was constructed using CDR3 differences observed across clinicopathological groups. With MiXCR, TCRdb called clones anew from the PCR reads. TCRdb, rather than the study authors, made the V and J calls. The data contain about 9,500 clones, 29% of them singletons. The source is a female donor with papillary thyroid cancer or a benign thyroid nodule (not recorded which). Some clones in this sample may be carry-over from other donors' samples. The sample was tumor tissue. This chain uses TRBV7-8 with TRBJ1-2; D remains unclear. The CDR3 DNA reads as TGTGCCAGCAGCTGGACCATCCGGGCTGACTATGGCTACACCTTC. It is translated as CASSWTIRADYGYTF.